The 30 T cell receptor beta chains in this list originate from one sample, sequenced in a study of T-cell reconstitution after alpha-beta-depleted transplantation in children. Unique molecular identifiers featured in how the TCRbeta library was prepared. A single record per CDR3 protein comes from TCRdb applying MiXCR to the PCR reads. This sample has roughly 590,000 distinct CDR3 sequences, with 16% found just once. Sample: PBMCs from the stem cell graft donor, taken from the stem cell graft. These TCRs come from a human donor who donated a stem cell graft to a child with acute myeloid leukemia.

The rearrangement joins TRBV7-3 to TRBJ2-1, with 9 bases that match TRBD2. Germline CDR1 is SGHTA and CDR2 is FQGTGA. This CDR3 has 18 amino acids. The V and J ends lost 4 bases and 0 bases, in that order; junction bases with no gene match: 10. The CDR3 spells CASSSAGGGLSSYNEQFF. The CDR3 DNA reads TGTGCCAGCAGCTCCGCGGGGGGGGGCCTTAGCTCCTACAATGAGCAGTTCTTC.

This clonotype was detected only a few times. V usage is TRBV15 and J usage is TRBJ1-1; D is undetermined. There are 13 residues in the CDR3. CDR1 LNHNV and CDR2 YYDKDF come from the germline V gene (reference sequence). The V end was cut by 5 bases, the J end by 5 bases, with 12 bases between. CDR3 amino acids: CATSAGPETEAFF. Here the CDR3 DNA reads TGTGCCACCAGCGCCGGGCCAGAAACTGAAGCTTTCTTT.

V is TRBV20-1 and J is TRBJ2-1; perhaps TRBD2 as D (5 bases). The V end was cut by 6 bases, the J end by 4 bases, with 19 bases between. The CDR3 consists of 15 residues. Looked up from germline, CDR1 is DFQATT and CDR2 is SNEGSKA (reference sequence). In nucleotides, the CDR3 is TGCAGTGCGAGCGAGCCCCGGGGTACGTACAATGAGCAGTTCTTC. Amino acid sequence: CSASEPRGTYNEQFF.

In this sample, this clonotype turned up a few times. The V and J genes are TRBV20-1 and TRBJ2-1, with TRBD2 identical over 16 bases. This CDR3 is built from 17 residues. V trimming: 6 bases; J trimming: 2 bases; junction bases outside the gene matches: 7. CDR1 and CDR2 from the germline V gene are DFQATT and SNEGSKA (reference sequence). The CDR3 protein is CSATGTSGGAAYNEQFF. The CDR3 region has the DNA TGCAGTGCAACCGGGACTAGCGGGGGGGCCGCCTACAATGAGCAGTTCTTC.

In its sample, this clonotype was seen many times. The chain uses TRBV15 and TRBJ2-7; D possibly corresponds to TRBD1 (5 bases). Germline V gene sequence: CDR1 LNHNV, CDR2 YYDKDF (reference sequence). Trimming took off 0 bases at V and 4 bases at J, with 10 bases between the two ends. The CDR3 consists of 14 residues. CDR3 region: CATSRDRTGYEQYF. The CDR3 DNA is TGTGCCACCAGCAGAGATAGAACAGGATACGAGCAGTACTTC.

The chain carries TRBV5-1 and TRBJ2-2; 7 positions match TRBD2. The V gene end was trimmed by 4 bases and the J gene end by 6 bases; junction bases not matched to a gene: 6. The CDR3 consists of 14 residues. Germline CDR1 reads SGHRS; CDR2 reads YFSETQ. CDR3 nucleotides: TGCGCCAGCAGCCCGGGACTACAGGCCGGGGAGCTGTTTTTT. It translates to CASSPGLQAGELFF.

The CDR3 bases are TGTGCCAGCAGCCCCGTTGTGCCGAATTCACCCCTCCACTTT. It is translated as CASSPVVPNSPLHF. This sequence joins TRBV7-8 and TRBJ1-6; the D is unclear. The CDR3 extends over 14 amino acids. Trimming stripped 5 bases from V and 7 bases from J, with 12 bases between. Germline CDR1 and CDR2: SGHVS and FQNEAQ.

This clonotype was recorded a few times. The V and J genes are TRBV4-2 and TRBJ2-2; 7 nucleotides match TRBD2. V shed 6 bases and J 0 bases; nucleotides not matched to a gene: 4. This CDR3 region has 15 residues. From germline, CDR1 is LGHNA and CDR2 YNFKEQ. CDR3 in amino acids: CASRPGLANTGELFF. CDR3 nucleotides: TGTGCCAGCAGACCCGGACTAGCGAACACCGGGGAGCTGTTTTTT.

V is TRBV28 and J is TRBJ2-5; D remains unclear. The V gene's germline CDR1 is MDHEN and CDR2 SYDVKM. The CDR3 is 12 residues long. V lost 7 bases, J lost 4 bases, and 10 bases lay in between. The DNA of the CDR3 is TGTGCCAGCAATGACACGTCAGAGACCCAGTACTTC. It specifies CASNDTSETQYF.

V usage is TRBV6-1 and J usage is TRBJ2-5, with 8 bases lining up with TRBD1. The CDR3 has 19 residues. Germline V CDR1 and CDR2: MNHNS, SASEGT. The ends lost 7 bases at V and 3 bases at J; junction bases unmatched: 22. DNA for the CDR3: TGTGCCAGCATCCCCCTGAAACAGGGGGAGAGGAAGCCAAAAGAGACCCAGTACTTC. Translation gives CASIPLKQGERKPKETQYF.

This clonotype was detected ten times or more. The CDR3 loop reads CASSRDLGQAQETQYF. In DNA, the CDR3 is TGTGCCAGCAGCCGCGATCTGGGACAGGCGCAAGAGACCCAGTACTTC. This sequence joins TRBV7-2 and TRBJ2-5, with 8 positions matching TRBD1. CDR1 and CDR2 from the germline V gene are SGHTA and FQGNSA. The CDR3 runs to 16 residues. Unmatched junction bases numbered 10, after V lost 5 bases and J lost 2 bases.

This clonotype was observed a handful of times. The chain recombines TRBV12-3 or TRBV12-4 with TRBJ2-7, with 9 bases matching TRBD1. Losses at the gene ends were 5 bases for V and 6 bases for J; bases not matched to a gene: 11. This CDR3 contains 15 residues. The CDR3: CASSVARGQGREQYF. In DNA form, the CDR3 reads TGTGCCAGCAGTGTCGCTCGGGGACAGGGTCGCGAGCAGTACTTC.

This clonotype was counted between two and nine times. This chain connects TRBV6-2 or TRBV6-3 to TRBJ2-6; no firm D call. Deletions cut 2 bases from V and 2 bases from J, with 10 bases between. The V gene's germline CDR1 is MNHEY and CDR2 SVGEGT. The CDR3 is 16 amino acids. CDR3 sequence: CASSYTERPGANVLTF. CDR3 sequence (DNA): TGTGCCAGCAGTTACACGGAGAGGCCTGGGGCCAACGTCCTGACTTTC.

This clonotype was found a few times. This sequence joins TRBV20-1 and TRBJ2-3; weak D call: TRBD2 (6 bases). CDR1 and CDR2 from the germline V gene are DFQATT and SNEGSKA (reference sequence). Trimming left V 6 bases short and J 2 bases short, with 21 bases between. The CDR3 is made up of 16 amino acids. CDR3 coding DNA: TGCAGTGCCCCAGCGCGCGGGGCACAGATCACAGATACGCAGTATTTT. Its translation: CSAPARGAQITDTQYF.

This sequence joins TRBV20-1 and TRBJ2-2; 13 positions agree with TRBD2. J was trimmed by 5 bases and V by 6 bases; bases with no gene match: 6. Per the germline V gene, CDR1 is DFQATT and CDR2 is SNEGSKA (reference sequence). The CDR3 is made up of 15 amino acids. CDR3 nucleotide sequence: TGCAGTGCGCCACTAGCGGGGGGGGGAACCGGGGAGCTGTTTTTT. The encoded protein is CSAPLAGGGTGELFF.

In this sample, this clonotype turned up many times. The chain combines TRBV20-1 with TRBJ1-3; D perhaps matches TRBD1 (5 bases). The CDR3 has 14 residues. The germline V gene has CDR1 DFQATT and CDR2 SNEGSKA (reference sequence). With 0 bases removed from V and 2 bases from J, the gap between germline ends came to 8 bases. CDR3 amino acids: CSAREWGTGNTIYF. In DNA, the CDR3 is TGCAGTGCTAGAGAATGGGGGACTGGAAACACCATATATTTT.

This sequence joins TRBV10-3 and TRBJ2-2, with a weak D call TRBD1 (6 bases). The V end lost 4 bases, the J end lost 6 bases, and 15 bases lay between the germline ends. This CDR3 contains 15 residues. Germline assignment: CDR1 ENHRY and CDR2 SYGVKD. For the CDR3, the DNA is TGTGCCATCAGTGCTCCCGGGACATCCTCCGGGGAGCTGTTTTTT. Translating gives CAISAPGTSSGELFF.

The rearrangement joins TRBV7-3 to TRBJ2-1, with 7 bases aligning to TRBD2. Germline lookup yields CDR1 SGHTA and CDR2 FQGTGA. J was trimmed by 7 bases and V by 4 bases; bases with no gene match: 10. This CDR3 region has 15 residues. CDR3: CASSSQRGGQNEQFF. CDR3 sequence (DNA): TGTGCCAGCAGCTCTCAGCGGGGAGGGCAGAATGAGCAGTTCTTC.

This clonotype was detected ten times or more. The chain links TRBV20-1 to TRBJ1-2, with TRBD1 identical over 8 bases. Trimming cost V 3 bases and J 4 bases; bases outside gene matches: 4. CDR1 and CDR2 (germline): DFQATT, SNEGSKA (reference sequence). The CDR3 contains 13 residues. CDR3 coding DNA: TGCAGTGCTAGTTCCGGACAGGGCTATGGCTACACCTTC. It codes for CSASSGQGYGYTF.

This clonotype occurred many times. The chain carries TRBV29-1 and TRBJ1-4, with D tentatively TRBD1 (5 bases). The CDR3 has 14 amino acids. Trimming pared 6 bases from V and 6 bases from J, leaving 17 bases between. The germline CDR1 and CDR2 sequences are SQVTM and ANQGSEA. This CDR3 reads CSVELGESYEKLFF. CDR3 DNA sequence: TGCAGCGTCGAACTAGGGGAATCGTATGAAAAACTGTTTTTT.

This clonotype was counted a few times. The chain links TRBV12-3 or TRBV12-4 to TRBJ2-1, with TRBD2 identical over 8 bases. The CDR3 consists of 16 residues. Unmatched junction bases numbered 15, after V lost 6 bases and J lost 8 bases. CDR3 loop: CASSATGTRVADEQFF. The CDR3 DNA reads as TGTGCCAGCAGCGCCACCGGGACTAGGGTGGCAGATGAGCAGTTCTTC.

In its sample, this clonotype was seen many times. This rearrangement joins TRBV12-3 or TRBV12-4 to TRBJ2-1; the match to TRBD1 covers 7 bases. The CDR3 runs to 13 residues. V trimming: 8 bases; J trimming: 4 bases; junction bases outside the gene matches: 5. The CDR3 region has the DNA TGTGCCAGCTCGGACAGGAAATACAATGAGCAGTTCTTC. Protein product: CASSDRKYNEQFF.

This clonotype was counted a few times. V usage is TRBV24-1 and J usage is TRBJ2-3; TRBD1 might be the D (5 bases). The CDR3 is 15 amino acids. Germline values: CDR1 KGHDR, CDR2 SFDVKD. With 5 bases removed from V and 0 bases from J, the gap between germline ends came to 11 bases. The CDR3, as DNA: TGTGCCACCAGTGGCAGGGTTGCGAGCACAGATACGCAGTATTTT. It specifies CATSGRVASTDTQYF.

The chain carries TRBV9 and TRBJ2-7; 10 nucleotides agree with TRBD1. Germline assignment: CDR1 SGDLS and CDR2 YYNGEE. This CDR3 comprises 16 residues. Trimming cost V 0 bases and J 2 bases; bases outside gene matches: 5. Here the CDR3 reads CASSVAGDRGTYEQYF. The CDR3, as DNA: TGTGCCAGCAGCGTAGCCGGGGACAGGGGAACCTACGAGCAGTACTTC.

This clonotype has only a few counts. The chain links TRBV15 to TRBJ1-5, with a weak D call TRBD1 (5 bases). V was pared by 1 base and J by 4 bases, with 11 bases between. The length of the CDR3 is 15 residues. From germline, CDR1 is LNHNV and CDR2 YYDKDF (reference sequence). Here the CDR3 DNA reads TGTGCCACCAGCAGAGGACGACAGCCTAATCAGCCCCAGCATTTT. It is translated as CATSRGRQPNQPQHF.

This sequence joins TRBV20-1 and TRBJ1-6; a weak D match, TRBD1 (5 bases). CDR1 DFQATT and CDR2 SNEGSKA come from the germline V gene (reference sequence). The CDR3 sequence is 13 residues long. V shed 5 bases and J shed 8 bases, with 13 bases lying between them. CDR3 sequence: CSAPGHRHSPLHF. DNA of the CDR3: TGCAGTGCTCCCGGACACAGGCATTCACCCCTCCACTTT.

In its sample, this clonotype was seen a few times. The gene calls are TRBV5-1 and TRBJ2-1; 9 bases fit TRBD2. CDR3 size: 17 residues. Germline V CDR1 and CDR2: SGHRS, YFSETQ. V dropped 0 bases and J dropped 3; count of bases not matched to a gene: 7. Here the CDR3 reads CASSLGLLAGDYNEQFF. Here the CDR3 DNA reads TGCGCCAGCAGCTTGGGACTTTTAGCGGGGGACTACAATGAGCAGTTCTTC.

The rearrangement joins TRBV20-1 to TRBJ2-1; maybe TRBD1 (6 bases). Germline assignment: CDR1 DFQATT and CDR2 SNEGSKA (reference sequence). With 0 bases removed from V and 8 bases from J, the gap between germline ends came to 17 bases. The CDR3 has 15 amino acids. The CDR3 DNA sequence: TGCAGTGCTAGAGATGCAGGGGCCGAGGGGCATGAGCAGTTCTTC. Amino acid sequence: CSARDAGAEGHEQFF.

The V call is TRBV5-1, the J call TRBJ1-1; perhaps TRBD1 as D (5 bases). V was cut by 4 bases and J by 1 base, with 14 bases left in between. The germline gives CDR1 SGHRS, CDR2 YFSETQ. The CDR3 is made up of 15 amino acids. The CDR3 here is CASSPLGGANTEAFF. The DNA for the CDR3 is TGCGCCAGCAGCCCTTTGGGAGGGGCGAACACTGAAGCTTTCTTT. The full variable domain, rest sourced from reference TRBV5-1 and TRBJ1-1, is KAGVTQTPRYLIKTRGQQVTLSCSPISGHRSVSWYQQTPGQGLQFLFEYFSETQRNKGNFPGRFSGRQFSNSRSEMNVSTLELGDSALYLCASSPLGGANTEAFFGQGTRLTVV.

This chain uses TRBV12-3 or TRBV12-4 with TRBJ2-3; 9 nucleotides agree with TRBD2. The ends lost 6 bases at V and 6 bases at J; junction bases unmatched: 10. The CDR3 runs to 15 residues. CDR3 DNA: TGTGCCAGCAGGCCCTTAGCGGGGGACGCGGATACGCAGTATTTT. Translating gives CASRPLAGDADTQYF.